The 30 T cell receptor beta chains given below trace back to one sample, sequenced in a study of cytomegalovirus exposure and HLA in healthy donors. PCR amplification relied on 60 Vbeta primers (plus 13 Jbeta primers). Using immunoSEQ multiplex PCR, the repertoire was profiled, and TCRdb retains in-frame clones only, with some absent. The sample shows about 130,000 clones, roughly 80% of them seen only once. The sequencing input was PBMCs. The source is a man aged 18 to 29 in good health and CMV-seropositive.

This chain links TRBV27 with TRBJ2-7; possibly TRBD1 for D (6 bases). Germline-derived CDR1 and CDR2 are MNHEY and SMNVEV (reference sequence). The CDR3 runs to 15 residues. Trimming took 5 bases from V and 7 from J, leaving 21 bases between them. The CDR3 bases are TGTGCCAGCAGTCCAGAACAGGGAAGAGCACGGGAGCAGTACTTC. Encoded protein: CASSPEQGRAREQYF.

The gene calls are TRBV2 and TRBJ1-4; TRBD1 agrees at 7 bases. V lost 7 bases to trimming and J lost 6 bases; unmatched junction nucleotides: 20. The CDR3 covers 18 residues. Germline loops: CDR1 SNHLY, CDR2 FYNNEI. In DNA, the CDR3 is TGTGCCAGCACCCTTCGGGAGACAGGGTTCTGGTCGGATGAAAAACTGTTTTTT. This gives the protein CASTLRETGFWSDEKLFF.

The chain uses TRBV29-1 and TRBJ2-7; D remains unclear. This CDR3 is 12 amino acids long. Trimming pared 4 bases from V and 0 bases from J, leaving 7 bases between. Germline CDR1 is SQVTM and CDR2 is ANQGSEA. CDR3 in amino acids: CSVAVSSYEQYF. In nucleotides, the CDR3 is TGCAGCGTTGCGGTGAGCTCCTACGAGCAGTACTTC.

V is TRBV10-1 and J is TRBJ2-4, with TRBD2 matching over 9 bases. Germline CDR1 is WNHNN and CDR2 is SYGVQD (reference sequence). The ends lost 5 bases at V and 6 bases at J; junction bases unmatched: 2. The CDR3 loop spans 13 amino acids. The CDR3 protein is CASSPAGGNIQYF. Written as DNA, the CDR3 is TGCGCCAGCAGTCCAGCGGGGGGAAACATTCAGTACTTC.

The chain combines TRBV7-8 with TRBJ1-1, with 9 bases fitting TRBD1. Germline lookup yields CDR1 SGHVS and CDR2 FQNEAQ. Germline trimming cut 5 bases from V and 5 bases from J; bases unmatched to any gene: 9. The length of the CDR3 is 15 residues. This CDR3 reads CASSRFTGGGTEAFF. CDR3 sequence (DNA): TGTGCCAGCAGCCGGTTTACAGGGGGCGGAACTGAAGCTTTCTTT.

This chain links TRBV19 with TRBJ2-3; the D gene is possibly TRBD2 (7 bases). Trimming took off 3 bases at V and 2 bases at J, with 9 bases between the two ends. This CDR3 contains 14 residues. The germline V gene has CDR1 LNHDA and CDR2 SQIVND (reference sequence). In DNA form, the CDR3 reads TGTGCCAGTAGTATCGCGGGGGCCACAGATACGCAGTATTTT. Residues: CASSIAGATDTQYF.

The rearrangement uses TRBV27 and TRBJ1-1; D possibly corresponds to TRBD1 (5 bases). CDR1 MNHEY and CDR2 SMNVEV come from the germline V gene (reference sequence). The CDR3 is 20 amino acids. Trimming stripped 8 bases from V and 1 base from J, with 32 bases between. The DNA of the CDR3 is TGTGCCAGCCGCGTTGGGAGGTCCGGCGGGACGGGCTTAAGGAACACTGAAGCTTTCTTT. Amino acids: CASRVGRSGGTGLRNTEAFF.

The chain combines TRBV29-1 with TRBJ2-1; TRBD2 might be the D (6 bases). With 5 bases removed from V and 10 bases from J, the gap between germline ends came to 12 bases. Germline V gene data show CDR1 as SQVTM and CDR2 as ANQGSEA. The CDR3 consists of 11 residues. DNA of the CDR3: TGCAGCGTTTTGGGGGGTCAGGAGCAGTTCTTC. Its translation: CSVLGGQEQFF.

This chain links TRBV27 with TRBJ2-7; D uncertain. CDR1 is MNHEY and CDR2 is SMNVEV in the germline V gene (reference sequence). V was shortened by 3 bases and J by 0 bases, with 9 bases between the two germline ends. This CDR3 contains 14 residues. The CDR3 loop reads CASSLHYSSYEQYF. The CDR3 region has the DNA TGTGCCAGCAGTTTGCACTATAGCTCCTACGAGCAGTACTTC.

Only a few counts were recorded for this clone. This chain links TRBV5-1 with TRBJ1-1, with D tentatively TRBD1 (5 bases). Trimming removed 0 bases from V and 4 bases from J, with 16 bases in between. The CDR3 length is 16 residues. The germline CDR1 and CDR2 sequences are SGHRS and YFSETQ. The CDR3 DNA is TGCGCCAGCAGCTTGGCCGGGCGGGGTGGGGGCACTGAAGCTTTCTTT. This encodes CASSLAGRGGGTEAFF.

The chain couples TRBV7-8 to TRBJ1-2, with a tentative D call TRBD1 (6 bases). The CDR3 extends over 14 amino acids. The germline gives CDR1 SGHVS, CDR2 FQNEAQ. Trimming removed 2 bases from V and 7 bases from J, with 14 bases in between. CDR3 sequence reads: CASSLTDRPTGYTF. The CDR3 DNA sequence: TGTGCCAGCAGCTTAACCGACAGGCCCACTGGCTACACCTTC.

The table lists this clone with a count of one. The chain joins TRBV13 to TRBJ2-2; the D gene is possibly TRBD1 (5 bases). The V gene lost 2 bases and the J gene lost 0 bases, with 7 bases spanning the gap. Germline CDR1 PRHDT, CDR2 FYEKMQ (reference sequence). This CDR3 comprises 15 residues. In nucleotides, the CDR3 is TGTGCCAGCAGCTTAATGACAGCGAACACCGGGGAGCTGTTTTTT. It is translated as CASSLMTANTGELFF. Looking up the rest from reference TRBV13 and TRBJ2-2 gives the full variable domain: AAGVIQSPRHLIKEKRETATLKCYPIPRHDTVYWYQQGPGQDPQFLISFYEKMQSDKGSIPDRFSAQQFSDYHSELNMSSLELGDSALYFCASSLMTANTGELFFGEGSRLTVL.

The chain recombines TRBV6-5 with TRBJ2-3, with D tentatively TRBD2 (7 bases). Germline CDR1 and CDR2: MNHEY and SVGAGI. This CDR3 has 14 amino acids. The V gene lost 2 bases and the J gene lost 6 bases, with 12 bases spanning the gap. The CDR3 DNA follows: TGTGCCAGCAGTTACGGAGGGGGGGGTGATACGCAGTATTTT. Translation gives CASSYGGGGDTQYF.

This chain connects TRBV5-1 to TRBJ1-2, with 7 bases fitting TRBD1. The germline V gene encodes CDR1 SGHRS and CDR2 YFSETQ. With 4 bases clipped from V and 4 bases from J, the junction kept 4 bases outside the gene matches. The CDR3 is made up of 13 amino acids. CDR3 sequence (DNA): TGCGCCAGCAGCCCGGGACAGACCTATGGCTACACCTTC. It is translated as CASSPGQTYGYTF.

This chain connects TRBV9 to TRBJ2-2; D gene uncertain. V gave up 3 bases and J gave up 0 bases, with 12 bases separating them. The germline V gene has CDR1 SGDLS and CDR2 YYNGEE. The CDR3 runs 16 residues. CDR3 residues: CASSADWRTNTGELFF. In DNA form, the CDR3 reads TGTGCCAGCAGCGCCGACTGGCGGACGAACACCGGGGAGCTGTTTTTT.

The rearrangement links TRBV5-4 to TRBJ2-7, with 9 bases identical to TRBD1. This CDR3 contains 15 residues. With 2 bases clipped from V and 0 bases from J, the junction kept 3 bases outside the gene matches. Germline CDR1 is SGHNT and CDR2 is YYREEE (reference sequence). The CDR3 here is CASSLDRGNSYEQYF. CDR3 nucleotide sequence: TGTGCCAGCAGCTTAGACAGGGGGAACTCCTACGAGCAGTACTTC.

The CDR3: CASSSGQASSYEQYF. The CDR3 bases are TGCGCCAGCAGCTCGGGACAGGCAAGCTCCTACGAGCAGTACTTC. The chain employs TRBV5-1 and TRBJ2-7, with 8 bases that match TRBD1. CDR1 SGHRS and CDR2 YFSETQ come from the germline V gene. V shed 3 bases, J shed 0 bases, and the junction held 5 bases outside the gene matches. The CDR3 length is 15 residues.

This chain joins TRBV15 and TRBJ2-7; D might be TRBD1 (6 bases). This CDR3 region has 12 residues. Germline V CDR1 and CDR2: LNHNV, YYDKDF (reference sequence). V lost 6 bases to trimming and J lost 0 bases, with 6 bases between them. The CDR3 region is CATRDSSYEQYF. CDR3 DNA sequence: TGTGCCACCAGGGACAGCTCCTACGAGCAGTACTTC.

This clone has just a few counts. The DNA for the CDR3 is TGCGCCAGCAGCTTGGCACAGGGAGCCTACGAGCAGTACTTC. This translates into CASSLAQGAYEQYF. V usage is TRBV5-1 and J usage is TRBJ2-7; D may be TRBD1 (6 bases). The ends were cut back, 0 bases at V and 2 bases at J, with 9 bases in the middle. CDR1 and CDR2 (germline): SGHRS, YFSETQ. The CDR3 consists of 14 residues.

This clone was observed a handful of times. V and J are TRBV6-1 and TRBJ1-5; D possibly corresponds to TRBD1 (5 bases). This CDR3 region has 14 residues. V shed 8 bases and J shed 4 bases, with 15 bases lying between them. Germline CDR1 is MNHNS and CDR2 is SASEGT. DNA for the CDR3: TGTGCCAGCGGGCGACAGTTCGAAAATCAGCCCCAGCATTTT. It is translated as CASGRQFENQPQHF.

V gene TRBV9 combines with J gene TRBJ1-2; D ambiguous. The V end lost 0 bases, the J end lost 7 bases, and 16 bases lay between the germline ends. The CDR3 loop spans 15 amino acids. Germline V gene lookup returns CDR1 SGDLS and CDR2 YYNGEE. The chain's CDR3 is CASSVGQAPGGGYTF. CDR3 bases: TGTGCCAGCAGCGTAGGGCAGGCACCCGGTGGTGGCTACACCTTC.

The rearrangement links TRBV18 to TRBJ2-7, with D possibly being TRBD1 (6 bases). V was trimmed by 0 bases and J by 6 bases, leaving 18 bases between them. The CDR3 covers 16 residues. Germline V gene sequence: CDR1 KGHSH, CDR2 LQKENI. CDR3 protein: CASSPPTRGRGSEQYF. CDR3 DNA sequence: TGTGCCAGCTCACCACCAACGAGGGGGAGAGGATCCGAGCAGTACTTC.

The chain combines TRBV7-9 with TRBJ2-3, with D possibly TRBD2 on 6 matching bases. Germline V gene lookup returns CDR1 SEHNR and CDR2 FQNEAQ (reference sequence). This CDR3 comprises 12 residues. CDR3: CSWRTITDTQYF. The CDR3 DNA follows: TGTTCCTGGAGGACTATCACAGATACGCAGTATTTT.

The V call is TRBV7-8, the J call TRBJ1-1, with TRBD1 as a possible D gene (5 bases). Germline V gene data show CDR1 as SGHVS and CDR2 as FQNEAQ. V shed 2 bases and J shed 0 bases, with 7 bases lying between them. CDR3 length: 14 residues. CDR3 DNA: TGTGCCAGCAGCTTACAGGGCATGAACACTGAAGCTTTCTTT. It encodes CASSLQGMNTEAFF.

The chain uses TRBV4-1 and TRBJ2-7, with TRBD1 identical over 9 bases. The V gene's germline CDR1 is MGHRA and CDR2 YSYEKL. The V gene end was trimmed by 3 bases and the J gene end by 2 bases; junction bases not matched to a gene: 8. The CDR3 sequence is 16 residues long. The CDR3 DNA is TGCGCCAGCAGCCATCCAACCGGGACAGGGACCTACGAGCAGTACTTC. Translation gives CASSHPTGTGTYEQYF.

The V call is TRBV6-6, the J call TRBJ1-2; D gene uncertain. CDR1 and CDR2 from the germline V gene are MNHNY and SVGAGI (reference sequence). V was clipped by 2 bases and J by 4 bases, with 11 bases between them. The length of the CDR3 is 14 residues. The CDR3 coding sequence is TGTGCCAGCAGTTACATCGGGGAAACCTATGGCTACACCTTC. Encoded protein: CASSYIGETYGYTF.

This sequence joins TRBV6-6 and TRBJ1-1, with a weak D call TRBD1 (5 bases). This CDR3 contains 12 residues. Trimming shortened V by 7 bases and J by 7 bases, and 13 bases separated the two germline ends. Germline values: CDR1 MNHNY, CDR2 SVGAGI (reference sequence). The CDR3 protein is CASIRGIGEAFF. CDR3 nucleotide sequence: TGTGCCAGCATCCGGGGGATCGGTGAAGCTTTCTTT.

This chain links TRBV15 with TRBJ2-3; maybe TRBD2 (6 bases). Trimming cost V 6 bases and J 2 bases, with 18 bases left between them. From germline, CDR1 is LNHNV and CDR2 YYDKDF (reference sequence). The CDR3 contains 16 residues. The CDR3 loop is CATRLVGGAVTDTQYF. For the CDR3, the DNA is TGTGCCACCAGGTTAGTGGGCGGGGCAGTCACAGATACGCAGTATTTT.

The rearrangement links TRBV11-2 to TRBJ2-7, with a weak D call TRBD2 (6 bases). The CDR3 is 14 residues long. Germline V CDR1 and CDR2: SGHAT, FQNNGV. V was trimmed by 2 bases and J by 5 bases, leaving 13 bases between them. The CDR3 is CASSLTSGVHEQYF. CDR3 nucleotides: TGTGCCAGCAGCTTAACATCGGGGGTACACGAGCAGTACTTC.

This clone was counted only a few times. The genes are TRBV4-1 and TRBJ1-5; tentatively, D is TRBD1 (6 bases). The CDR3 runs to 16 residues. V was clipped by 0 bases and J by 3 bases, with 12 bases between them. The germline CDR1 and CDR2 sequences are MGHRA and YSYEKL. The CDR3 nucleotides read TGCGCCAGCAGCCAAGAAGACAGGAATTACAATCAGCCCCAGCATTTT. This encodes CASSQEDRNYNQPQHF.